The present T cell receptor (beta chain) was sequenced within a study of blood T cell repertoires in COVID-19. Study-wide background: The analysed material was cDNA or gDNA that came from T cells, B-cell-depleted T cells, or PBMCs.

The CDR3 runs to 15 residues. CDR1 is SGHTA and CDR2 is FQGNSA in the germline V gene. V shed 7 bases and J shed 8 bases, with 20 bases lying between them. This clone was picked up one time. The study drew participants aged about 18 to 95 years from fewer than 30 US areas. Cohorts were based on clinical histories the participants reported. Original methodology: Reference gene primer amplification gave estimated nucleated cell counts. TCRdb's copy holds only in-frame clones and misses some; the assay was immunoSEQ multiplex PCR. The DNA gave D and trimming, while V, J and clone size come from that table. Of some 220,000 clones listed, about 86% are singletons.

The origin of this receptor is a woman in her thirties or forties with acute COVID-19. The sample consisted of PBMCs or T cells enriched from blood (not recorded which). V and J are TRBV7-2 and TRBJ1-4; perhaps TRBD1 as D (5 bases). CDR3 protein: CASTTYGRRGEKLFF. CDR3 DNA sequence: TGTGCCAGCACCACCTACGGTCGCCGGGGGGAAAAACTGTTTTTT.